What follows are 23 T cell receptor beta chains derived from one specimen sequenced in a study of blood T cell repertoires in COVID-19. TCRdb keeps only in-frame clones here, not all; method: immunoSEQ multiplex PCR. Among around 250,000 clones, around 83% were seen once, and the ten largest hold around 3.3%. The specimen sequenced was peripheral blood. The receptors originated from a woman between 18 and 30 years old with acute or convalescent COVID-19.

The rearrangement joins TRBV9 to TRBJ2-7; possibly TRBD1 for D (6 bases). The germline CDR1 and CDR2 sequences are SGDLS and YYNGEE. The CDR3 spans 13 residues. V was trimmed by 2 bases and J by 4 bases, leaving 10 bases between them. CDR3 sequence: CASSVTGQYEQYF. In DNA form, the CDR3 reads TGTGCCAGCAGCGTCACAGGGCAATACGAGCAGTACTTC.

The chain is built from TRBV15 and TRBJ1-6; 8 nucleotides line up with TRBD1. CDR1 is LNHNV and CDR2 is YYDKDF in the germline V gene (reference sequence). The ends lost 5 bases at V and 9 bases at J; junction bases unmatched: 6. The length of the CDR3 is 14 residues. The CDR3 here is CATSDGQGGSPLHF. CDR3 in DNA: TGTGCCACCAGCGATGGACAGGGTGGTTCACCCCTCCACTTT. The whole variable domain, remainder taken from reference TRBV15 and TRBJ1-6, is DAMVIQNPRYQVTQFGKPVTLSCSQTLNHNVMYWYQQKSSQAPKLLFHYYDKDFNNEADTPDNFQSRRPNTSFCFLDIRSPGLGDTAMYLCATSDGQGGSPLHFGNGTRLTVT.

V gene TRBV6-5 combines with J gene TRBJ1-1, with D perhaps matching TRBD1 (5 bases). This CDR3 region has 11 residues. Trimming took off 7 bases at V and 4 bases at J, with 7 bases between the two ends. The germline CDR1 and CDR2 sequences are MNHEY and SVGAGI. CDR3 residues: CASKDSTEAFF. As DNA, the CDR3 is TGTGCCAGCAAAGACAGCACTGAAGCTTTCTTT.

V usage is TRBV4-1 and J usage is TRBJ1-1; 12 nucleotides line up with TRBD1. This CDR3 region has 18 residues. V gave up 3 bases and J gave up 1 base; unmatched junction bases: 9. The germline CDR1 and CDR2 sequences are MGHRA and YSYEKL. Here the CDR3 reads CASSHAPGQGAENTEAFF. The CDR3 bases are TGCGCCAGCAGCCATGCACCGGGACAGGGGGCAGAGAACACTGAAGCTTTCTTT.

V and J are TRBV5-3 and TRBJ2-1, with 9 bases lining up with TRBD2. TRBV5-3 is an ORF; its function is uncertain. This CDR3 contains 17 residues. V lost 4 bases, J lost 5 bases, and 13 bases stayed unmatched. The CDR3 coding sequence is TGTGCCAGAAGCCCAGGAAGGAACGGACTAGCGCACAATGAGCAGTTCTTC. It yields the protein CARSPGRNGLAHNEQFF.

The chain is built from TRBV29-1 and TRBJ1-1; D perhaps matches TRBD1 (6 bases). Trimming removed 6 bases from V and 1 base from J, with 15 bases in between. CDR1 is SQVTM and CDR2 is ANQGSEA in the germline V gene. The CDR3 runs to 14 residues. The DNA of the CDR3 is TGCAGCGTGACAGGCATCATTTCGAACACTGAAGCTTTCTTT. This gives the protein CSVTGIISNTEAFF. Drawing the rest from reference TRBV29-1 and TRBJ1-1, the complete variable domain is SAVISQKPSRDICQRGTSLTIQCQVDSQVTMMFWYRQQPGQSLTLIATANQGSEATYESGFVIDKFPISRPNLTFSTLTVSNMSPEDSSIYLCSVTGIISNTEAFFGQGTRLTVV.

The chain carries TRBV2 and TRBJ1-4; 10 positions match TRBD1. After removal of 3 bases from V and 5 bases from J, the junction contained 3 bases not matched to a gene. Germline V gene data show CDR1 as SNHLY and CDR2 as FYNNEI. The CDR3 is made up of 15 amino acids. The CDR3 bases are TGTGCCAGCAGTGACGGGACAGGGGTAAATGAAAAACTGTTTTTT. Translation gives CASSDGTGVNEKLFF.

This clone was seen a few times. The chain has TRBV9 and TRBJ1-6; 9 positions match TRBD1. CDR3 length equals 13 residues. The ends lost 3 bases at V and 8 bases at J; junction bases unmatched: 0. Germline V gene lookup returns CDR1 SGDLS and CDR2 YYNGEE. This chain's CDR3 is CASSGQGDSPLHF. The CDR3 DNA sequence: TGTGCCAGCAGCGGACAGGGGGATTCACCCCTCCACTTT.

This chain uses TRBV24-1 with TRBJ1-5; 9 bases agree with TRBD1. Per germline, CDR1 KGHDR and CDR2 SFDVKD. V shed 4 bases and J 4 bases; nucleotides not matched to a gene: 1. The CDR3 is 14 amino acids. Here the CDR3 reads CATSDGQGNQPQHF. In nucleotides, the CDR3 is TGTGCCACCAGTGACGGACAGGGGAATCAGCCCCAGCATTTT.

The chain employs TRBV6-5 and TRBJ2-7; tentatively, D is TRBD2 (6 bases). Looked up from germline, CDR1 is MNHEY and CDR2 is SVGAGI. This CDR3 contains 15 residues. V was cut by 2 bases and J by 4 bases, with 15 bases left in between. As DNA, the CDR3 is TGTGCCAGCAGTTACCGTGCGGGGTCAACTTACGAGCAGTACTTC. It yields the protein CASSYRAGSTYEQYF.

This sequence joins TRBV30 and TRBJ1-5; 9 nucleotides match TRBD1. This CDR3 has 14 amino acids. Losses at the gene ends were 5 bases for V and 5 bases for J; bases not matched to a gene: 7. Germline assignment: CDR1 GTSNPN and CDR2 SVGIG (reference sequence). CDR3 sequence (DNA): TGTGCCTGGCGGCCGGGACAGGGTCATCAGCCCCAGCATTTT. Protein sequence: CAWRPGQGHQPQHF.

This rearrangement joins TRBV10-3 to TRBJ2-5; tentative D call: TRBD1 (6 bases). The germline V gene encodes CDR1 ENHRY and CDR2 SYGVKD. Trimming removed 5 bases at V and 5 bases at J, with 15 bases between. This CDR3 is built from 14 residues. The CDR3 DNA reads TGTGCCATCAGTCAAACCGCAGGGGTCGAGACCCAGTACTTC. This translates into CAISQTAGVETQYF.

The CDR3 loop is CASSQEQFSGANVLTF. The DNA of the CDR3 is TGCGCCAGCAGCCAAGAACAGTTCTCTGGGGCCAACGTCCTGACTTTC. The rearrangement joins TRBV4-3 to TRBJ2-6, with D unclear. The V end was cut by 0 bases, the J end by 0 bases, with 6 bases between. This CDR3 has 16 amino acids. Germline V gene data show CDR1 as LGHNA and CDR2 as YSLEER.

The sample holds one count of this clone. This sequence joins TRBV9 and TRBJ2-7, with D perhaps TRBD2 (5 bases). Germline values: CDR1 SGDLS, CDR2 YYNGEE. V dropped 0 bases and J dropped 1 base, with 8 bases sitting between them. There are 14 residues in the CDR3. CDR3 DNA sequence: TGTGCCAGCAGCGTAGGGTGGGAGTCCTACGAGCAGTACTTC. Its protein product is CASSVGWESYEQYF.

This sequence joins TRBV6-1 and TRBJ1-3; possibly TRBD1 for D (5 bases). V was clipped by 7 bases and J by 5 bases, with 12 bases between them. This CDR3 is built from 13 residues. CDR1 is MNHNS, CDR2 SASEGT, per germline. DNA of the CDR3: TGTGCCAGCACGGGGGACGGCAGAAACACCATATATTTT. Translated, it gives CASTGDGRNTIYF.

CDR3 region: CASSPWTGRMNTEAFF. In nucleotides, the CDR3 is TGTGCCAGCTCACCATGGACAGGACGAATGAACACTGAAGCTTTCTTT. The rearrangement links TRBV18 to TRBJ1-1; TRBD1 agrees at 7 bases. Germline V gene lookup returns CDR1 KGHSH and CDR2 LQKENI. Trimming took 2 bases from V and 0 from J; bases not matched to a gene: 6. This CDR3 has 16 amino acids.

The J gene is TRBJ2-1, the V gene TRBV29-1; 8 nucleotides agree with TRBD2. J gave up 7 bases and V 5 bases, and 7 bases lay outside the gene matches. This CDR3 contains 13 residues. The V gene's germline CDR1 is SQVTM and CDR2 ANQGSEA. CDR3 residues: CSVPGLESNEQFF. Here the CDR3 DNA reads TGCAGCGTTCCGGGACTAGAGTCTAATGAGCAGTTCTTC.

This clone was counted only a few times. The chain recombines TRBV6-5 with TRBJ1-2; D call uncertain. Trimming shortened V by 2 bases and J by 1 base, and 8 bases separated the two germline ends. The CDR3 totals 14 residues. Germline lookup yields CDR1 MNHEY and CDR2 SVGAGI. This chain's CDR3 is CASSYGGLNYGYTF. Written as DNA, the CDR3 is TGTGCCAGCAGTTACGGAGGCCTTAACTATGGCTACACCTTC.

V and J are TRBV27 and TRBJ2-5, with D possibly matching TRBD2 (5 bases). The V end lost 6 bases, the J end lost 2 bases, and 16 bases lay between the germline ends. The CDR3 is made up of 15 amino acids. Germline CDR1 reads MNHEY; CDR2 reads SMNVEV (reference sequence). The CDR3 region has the DNA TGTGCCAGCAGGGGATGGGGTGCGGGTCAAGAGACCCAGTACTTC. Protein sequence: CASRGWGAGQETQYF.

The genes are TRBV2 and TRBJ2-3; 13 nucleotides line up with TRBD2. V trimming: 6 bases; J trimming: 2 bases; junction bases outside the gene matches: 11. The CDR3 contains 18 residues. Germline V gives CDR1 SNHLY, CDR2 FYNNEI. The CDR3 bases are TGTGCCAGCAGGGGAGCTCCGGGACTAGCGGGAAACACAGATACGCAGTATTTT. As protein: CASRGAPGLAGNTDTQYF.

The J gene is TRBJ2-7, the V gene TRBV9; 11 bases match TRBD2. V gave up 3 bases and J gave up 4 bases; unmatched junction bases: 6. The germline gives CDR1 SGDLS, CDR2 YYNGEE. This CDR3 has 15 residues. The DNA for the CDR3 is TGTGCCAGCAGCGCCGCCGGGACTAGCGGATACGAGCAGTACTTC. Translated: CASSAAGTSGYEQYF.

The gene calls are TRBV19 and TRBJ1-5; the D is unclear. The CDR3 runs 15 residues. V lost 2 bases and J 6 bases, leaving 14 bases between the germline ends. The V gene's germline CDR1 is LNHDA and CDR2 SQIVND (reference sequence). The CDR3 loop is CASSILLLSAQPQHF. The DNA of the CDR3 is TGTGCCAGTAGTATACTGCTTCTTAGCGCTCAGCCCCAGCATTTT.

The chain employs TRBV12-3 or TRBV12-4 and TRBJ1-5; perhaps TRBD1 as D (6 bases). The CDR3 totals 13 residues. The ends were cut back, 3 bases at V and 6 bases at J, with 9 bases in the middle. CDR3 bases: TGTGCCAGCAGTTTGGGGACACCTCAGCCCCAGCATTTT. Protein sequence: CASSLGTPQPQHF.